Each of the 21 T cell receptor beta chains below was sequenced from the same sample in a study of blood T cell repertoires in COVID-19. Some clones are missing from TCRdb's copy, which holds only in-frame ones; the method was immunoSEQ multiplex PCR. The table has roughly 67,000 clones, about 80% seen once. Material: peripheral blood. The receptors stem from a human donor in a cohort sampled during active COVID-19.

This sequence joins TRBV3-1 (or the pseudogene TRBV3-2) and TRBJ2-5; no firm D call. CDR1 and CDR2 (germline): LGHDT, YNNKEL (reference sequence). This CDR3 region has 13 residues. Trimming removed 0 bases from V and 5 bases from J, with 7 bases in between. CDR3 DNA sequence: TGTGCCAGCAGCCAAGATCCCGGGGAGACCCAGTACTTC. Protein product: CASSQDPGETQYF.

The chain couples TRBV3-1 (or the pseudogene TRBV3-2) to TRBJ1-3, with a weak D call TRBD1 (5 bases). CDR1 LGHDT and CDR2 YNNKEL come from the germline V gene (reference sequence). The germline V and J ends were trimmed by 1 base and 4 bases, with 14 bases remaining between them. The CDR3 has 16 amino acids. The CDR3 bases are TGTGCCAGCAGCCAAGTTGCCAGGGAAGCAGGAAACACCATATATTTT. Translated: CASSQVAREAGNTIYF.

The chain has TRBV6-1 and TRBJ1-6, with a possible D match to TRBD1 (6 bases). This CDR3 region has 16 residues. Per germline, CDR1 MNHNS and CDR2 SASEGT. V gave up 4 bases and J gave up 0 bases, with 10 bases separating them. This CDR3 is CASSGTESSYNSPLHF. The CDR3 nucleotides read TGTGCCAGCAGTGGGACAGAAAGCTCCTATAATTCACCCCTCCACTTT.

In nucleotides, the CDR3 is TGTGCCTGGAGAAAGGACAGGGGGTTTGGAAACACCATATATTTT. Protein: CAWRKDRGFGNTIYF. The chain employs TRBV30 and TRBJ1-3; 10 positions agree with TRBD1. This CDR3 comprises 15 residues. With V trimmed by 3 bases and J by 3 bases, 5 bases remained unmatched. CDR1 is GTSNPN and CDR2 is SVGIG in the germline V gene (reference sequence). Variable domain in full (rest from reference TRBV30 and TRBJ1-3): SQTIHQWPATLVQPVGSPLSLECTVEGTSNPNLYWYRQAAGRGLQLLFYSVGIGQISSEVPQNLSASRPQDRQFILSSKKLLLSDSGFYLCAWRKDRGFGNTIYFGEGSWLTVV.

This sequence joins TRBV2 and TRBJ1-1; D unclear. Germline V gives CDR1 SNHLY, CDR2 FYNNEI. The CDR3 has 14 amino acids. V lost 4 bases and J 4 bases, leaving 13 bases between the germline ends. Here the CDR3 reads CASSVEGWVTEAFF. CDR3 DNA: TGTGCCAGCAGTGTGGAGGGATGGGTCACTGAAGCTTTCTTT.

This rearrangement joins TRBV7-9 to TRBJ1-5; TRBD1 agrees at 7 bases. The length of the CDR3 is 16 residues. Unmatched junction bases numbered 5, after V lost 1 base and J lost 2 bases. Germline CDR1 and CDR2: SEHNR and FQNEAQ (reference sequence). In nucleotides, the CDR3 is TGTGCCAGCAGCTTAGGACAGGGAGGAGGCAATCAGCCCCAGCATTTT. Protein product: CASSLGQGGGNQPQHF.

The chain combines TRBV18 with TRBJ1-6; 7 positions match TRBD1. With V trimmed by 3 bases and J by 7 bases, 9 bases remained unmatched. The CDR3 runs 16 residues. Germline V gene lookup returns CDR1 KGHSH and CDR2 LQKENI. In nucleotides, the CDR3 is TGTGCCAGCTCACCGGGCTCGACAGGGAGGAATTCACCCCTCCACTTT. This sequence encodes CASSPGSTGRNSPLHF.

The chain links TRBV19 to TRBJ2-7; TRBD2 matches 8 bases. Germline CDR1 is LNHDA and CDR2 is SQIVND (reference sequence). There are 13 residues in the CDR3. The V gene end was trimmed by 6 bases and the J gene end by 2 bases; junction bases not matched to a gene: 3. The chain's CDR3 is CASSQRETYEQYF. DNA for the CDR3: TGTGCCAGTAGCCAGCGGGAGACCTACGAGCAGTACTTC.

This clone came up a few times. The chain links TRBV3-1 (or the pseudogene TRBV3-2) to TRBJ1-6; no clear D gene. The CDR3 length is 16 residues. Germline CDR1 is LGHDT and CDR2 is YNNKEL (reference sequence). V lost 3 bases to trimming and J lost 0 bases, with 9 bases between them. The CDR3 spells CASSQNPSSYNSPLHF. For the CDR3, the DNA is TGTGCCAGCAGCCAGAACCCGAGCTCCTATAATTCACCCCTCCACTTT.

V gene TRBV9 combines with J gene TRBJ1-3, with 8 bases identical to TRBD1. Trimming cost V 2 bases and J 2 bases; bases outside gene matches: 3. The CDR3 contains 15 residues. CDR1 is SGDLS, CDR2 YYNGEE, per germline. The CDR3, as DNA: TGTGCCAGCAGCGTCCAGACAGGGGCTGGAAACACCATATATTTT. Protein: CASSVQTGAGNTIYF.

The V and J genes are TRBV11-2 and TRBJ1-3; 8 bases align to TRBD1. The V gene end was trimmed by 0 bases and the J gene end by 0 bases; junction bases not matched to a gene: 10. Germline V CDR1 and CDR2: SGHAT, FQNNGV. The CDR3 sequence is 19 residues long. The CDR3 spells CASSLDRGQGAFSGNTIYF. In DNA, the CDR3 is TGTGCCAGCAGCTTAGATCGGGGGCAGGGGGCCTTCTCTGGAAACACCATATATTTT.

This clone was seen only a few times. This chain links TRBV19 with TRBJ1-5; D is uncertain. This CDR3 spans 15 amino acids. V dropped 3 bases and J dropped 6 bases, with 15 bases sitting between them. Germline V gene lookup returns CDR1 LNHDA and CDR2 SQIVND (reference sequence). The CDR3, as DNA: TGTGCCAGTAGTATCGCCGCGGAGGAGAGTCAGCCCCAGCATTTT. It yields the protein CASSIAAEESQPQHF.

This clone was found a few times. The DNA for the CDR3 is TGCGCCAGCAGCCAAGACCCCCCTCTCTCTAGCGGAAAATACAATGAGCAGTTCTTC. Protein product: CASSQDPPLSSGKYNEQFF. The chain employs TRBV4-3 and TRBJ2-1; 7 bases fit TRBD2. J gave up 4 bases and V 0 bases, and 15 bases lay outside the gene matches. This CDR3 has 19 residues. Germline V gene data show CDR1 as LGHNA and CDR2 as YSLEER.

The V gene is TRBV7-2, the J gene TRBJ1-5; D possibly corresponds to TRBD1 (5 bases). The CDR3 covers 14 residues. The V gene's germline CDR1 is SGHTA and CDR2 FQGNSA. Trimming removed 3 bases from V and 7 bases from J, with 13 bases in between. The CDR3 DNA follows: TGTGCCAGCAGCTTCGGTAGGGGTCCACAGCCCCAGCATTTT. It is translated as CASSFGRGPQPQHF.

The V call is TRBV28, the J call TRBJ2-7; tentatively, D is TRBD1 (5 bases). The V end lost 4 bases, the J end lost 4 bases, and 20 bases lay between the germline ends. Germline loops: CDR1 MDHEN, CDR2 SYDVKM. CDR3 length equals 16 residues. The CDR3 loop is CASSSPNGQGMYEQYF. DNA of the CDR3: TGTGCCAGCAGTTCCCCCAATGGGCAGGGTATGTACGAGCAGTACTTC.

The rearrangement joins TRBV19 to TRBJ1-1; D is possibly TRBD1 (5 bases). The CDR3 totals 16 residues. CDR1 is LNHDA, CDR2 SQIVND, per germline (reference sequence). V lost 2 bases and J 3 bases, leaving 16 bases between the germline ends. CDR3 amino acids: CASSINPPGSDTEAFF. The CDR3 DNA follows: TGTGCCAGTAGTATAAATCCGCCAGGGTCGGACACTGAAGCTTTCTTT.

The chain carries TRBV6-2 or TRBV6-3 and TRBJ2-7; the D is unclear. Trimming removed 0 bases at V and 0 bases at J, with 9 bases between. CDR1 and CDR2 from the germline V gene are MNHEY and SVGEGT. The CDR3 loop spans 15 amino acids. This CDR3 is CASSYSQRNSYEQYF. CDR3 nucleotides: TGTGCCAGCAGTTACTCTCAGCGAAACTCCTACGAGCAGTACTTC.

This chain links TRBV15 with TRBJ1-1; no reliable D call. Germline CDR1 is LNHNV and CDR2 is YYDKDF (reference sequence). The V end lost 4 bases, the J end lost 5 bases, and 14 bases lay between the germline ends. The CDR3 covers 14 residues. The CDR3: CATSTGEEWTEAFF. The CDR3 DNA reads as TGTGCCACCAGCACGGGAGAGGAGTGGACTGAAGCTTTCTTT.

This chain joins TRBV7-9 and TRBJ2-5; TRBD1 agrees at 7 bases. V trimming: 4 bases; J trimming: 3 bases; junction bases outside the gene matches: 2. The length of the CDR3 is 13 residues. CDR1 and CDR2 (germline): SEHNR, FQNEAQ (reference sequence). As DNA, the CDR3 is TGTGCCAGCAGCTGGGGACAGAAAGAGACCCAGTACTTC. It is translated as CASSWGQKETQYF.

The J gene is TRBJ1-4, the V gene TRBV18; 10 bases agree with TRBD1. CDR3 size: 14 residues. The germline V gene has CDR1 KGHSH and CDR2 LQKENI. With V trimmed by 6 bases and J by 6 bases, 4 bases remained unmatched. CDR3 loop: CASSPGTGDEKLFF. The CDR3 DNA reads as TGTGCCAGCTCCCCCGGGACAGGGGATGAAAAACTGTTTTTT.

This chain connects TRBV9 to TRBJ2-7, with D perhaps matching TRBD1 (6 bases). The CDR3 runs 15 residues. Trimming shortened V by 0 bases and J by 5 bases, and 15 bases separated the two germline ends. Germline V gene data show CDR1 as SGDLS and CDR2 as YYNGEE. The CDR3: CASSVAGTRSDEQYF. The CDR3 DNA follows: TGTGCCAGCAGCGTAGCCGGGACACGATCCGACGAGCAGTACTTC.